This TCR beta chain was recorded in a study of identical twins. Via MiXCR, TCRdb re-called the 5' RACE reads, giving one row per CDR3 protein. Of 700,000 or so distinct CDR3 sequences in the sample, about 20% were seen once. In its sample, this clonotype was seen many times. Trimming stripped 5 bases from V and 5 bases from J, with 4 bases between. The CDR3 consists of 10 residues. Looked up from germline, CDR1 is DFQATT and CDR2 is SNEGSKA (reference sequence). A further study also used this sample, focusing on T cells expressing NK-cell markers.

The sequencing sample was made of PBMCs. The J gene is TRBJ2-1, the V gene TRBV20-1; D is unresolved. This TCR was sampled from a woman younger than 35 in good health. CDR3 coding DNA: TGCAGTGCTGGTAACAATGAGCAGTTCTTC. This codes for CSAGNNEQFF.